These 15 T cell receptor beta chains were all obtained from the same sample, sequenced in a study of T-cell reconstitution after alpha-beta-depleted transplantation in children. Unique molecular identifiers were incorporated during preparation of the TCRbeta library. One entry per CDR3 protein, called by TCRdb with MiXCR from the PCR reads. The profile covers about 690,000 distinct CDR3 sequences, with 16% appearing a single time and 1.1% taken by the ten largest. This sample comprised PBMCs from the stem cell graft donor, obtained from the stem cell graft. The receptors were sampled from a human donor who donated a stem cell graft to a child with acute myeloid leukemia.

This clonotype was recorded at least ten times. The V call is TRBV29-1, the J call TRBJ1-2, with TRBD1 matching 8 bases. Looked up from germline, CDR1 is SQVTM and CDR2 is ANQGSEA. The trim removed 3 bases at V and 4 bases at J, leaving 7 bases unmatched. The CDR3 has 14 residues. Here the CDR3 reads CSVDPTGAGYGYTF. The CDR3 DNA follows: TGCAGCGTTGACCCGACAGGGGCCGGCTATGGCTACACCTTC.

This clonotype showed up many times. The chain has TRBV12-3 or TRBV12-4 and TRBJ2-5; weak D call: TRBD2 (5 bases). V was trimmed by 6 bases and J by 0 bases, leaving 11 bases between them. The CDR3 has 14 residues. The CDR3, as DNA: TGTGCCAGCAGACTTGGGAGCCACCAAGAGACCCAGTACTTC. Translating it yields CASRLGSHQETQYF.

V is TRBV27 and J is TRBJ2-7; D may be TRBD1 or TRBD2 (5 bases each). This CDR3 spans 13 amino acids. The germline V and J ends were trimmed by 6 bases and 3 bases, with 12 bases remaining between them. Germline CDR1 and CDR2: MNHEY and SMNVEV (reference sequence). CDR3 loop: CASRSSGSYEQYV. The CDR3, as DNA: TGTGCCAGCAGATCTTCAGGGAGCTACGAGCAGTACGTC.

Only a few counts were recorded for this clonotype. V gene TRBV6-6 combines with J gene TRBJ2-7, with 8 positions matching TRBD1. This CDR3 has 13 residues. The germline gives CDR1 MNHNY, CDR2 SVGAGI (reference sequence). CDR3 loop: CAVHRGSSYEQYF. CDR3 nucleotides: TGTGCGGTTCACAGGGGGAGCTCCTACGAGCAGTACTTC.

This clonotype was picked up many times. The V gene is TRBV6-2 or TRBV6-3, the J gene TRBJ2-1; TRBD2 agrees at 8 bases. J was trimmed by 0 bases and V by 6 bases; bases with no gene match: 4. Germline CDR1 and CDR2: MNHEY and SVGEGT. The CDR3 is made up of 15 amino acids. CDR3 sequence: CASSYAGGSYNEQFF. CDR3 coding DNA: TGTGCCAGCAGCTACGCGGGGGGCTCCTACAATGAGCAGTTCTTC.

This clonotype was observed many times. The CDR3 is CSGRTGGSRSNQPQHF. DNA for the CDR3: TGCAGTGGGCGGACAGGGGGCTCCAGGAGCAATCAGCCCCAGCATTTT. The chain couples TRBV20-1 to TRBJ1-5; 11 bases agree with TRBD1. CDR1 is DFQATT and CDR2 is SNEGSKA in the germline V gene (reference sequence). The junction had 9 bases not matched to a gene; V was cut back by 7 bases and J by 1 base. This CDR3 region has 16 residues.

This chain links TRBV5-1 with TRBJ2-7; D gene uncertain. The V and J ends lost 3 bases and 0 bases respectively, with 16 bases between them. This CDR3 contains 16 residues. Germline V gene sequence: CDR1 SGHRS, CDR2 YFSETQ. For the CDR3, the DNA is TGCGCCAGCAGCTACGATCAGGTTTCACTCTCCTACGAGCAGTACTTC. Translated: CASSYDQVSLSYEQYF.

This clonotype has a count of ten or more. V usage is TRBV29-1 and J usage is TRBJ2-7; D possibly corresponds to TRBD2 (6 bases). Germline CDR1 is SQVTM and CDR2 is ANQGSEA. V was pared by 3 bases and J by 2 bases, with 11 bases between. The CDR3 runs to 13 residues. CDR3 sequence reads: CSVEEGNTYEQYF. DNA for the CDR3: TGCAGCGTTGAGGAGGGGAACACCTACGAGCAGTACTTC.

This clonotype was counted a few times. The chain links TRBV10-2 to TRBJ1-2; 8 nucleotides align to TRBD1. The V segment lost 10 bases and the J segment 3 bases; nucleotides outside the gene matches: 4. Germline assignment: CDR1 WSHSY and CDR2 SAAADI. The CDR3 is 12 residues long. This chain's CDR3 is CAISDRDYGYTF. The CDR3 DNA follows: TGCGCCATTTCGGACAGGGACTATGGCTACACCTTC.

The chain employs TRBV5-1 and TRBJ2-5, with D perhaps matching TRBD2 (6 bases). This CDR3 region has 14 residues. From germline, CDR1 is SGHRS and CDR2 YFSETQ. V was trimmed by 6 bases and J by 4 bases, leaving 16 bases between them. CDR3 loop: CASTGRGEGETQYF. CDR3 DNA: TGCGCCAGCACCGGGCGGGGCGAGGGAGAGACCCAGTACTTC.

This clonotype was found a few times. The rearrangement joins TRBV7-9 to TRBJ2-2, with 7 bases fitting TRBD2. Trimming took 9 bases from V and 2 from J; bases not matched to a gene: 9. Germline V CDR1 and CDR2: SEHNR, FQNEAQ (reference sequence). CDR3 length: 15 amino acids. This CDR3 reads CARSPSGDNTGELFF. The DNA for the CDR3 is TGTGCCAGGTCACCGAGCGGGGATAACACCGGGGAGCTGTTTTTT.

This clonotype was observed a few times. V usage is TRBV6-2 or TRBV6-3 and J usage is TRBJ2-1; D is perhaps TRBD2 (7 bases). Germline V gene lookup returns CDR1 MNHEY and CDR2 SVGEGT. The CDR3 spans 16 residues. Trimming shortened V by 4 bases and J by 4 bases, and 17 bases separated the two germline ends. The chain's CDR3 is CASSWRLGGAYNEQFF. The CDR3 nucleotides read TGTGCCAGCAGTTGGCGGCTAGGGGGGGCATACAATGAGCAGTTCTTC.

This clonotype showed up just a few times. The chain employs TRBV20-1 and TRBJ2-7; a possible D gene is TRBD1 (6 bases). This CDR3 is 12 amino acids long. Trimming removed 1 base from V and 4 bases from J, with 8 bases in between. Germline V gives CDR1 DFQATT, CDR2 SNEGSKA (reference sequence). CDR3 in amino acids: CSARGTVYEQYV. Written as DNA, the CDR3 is TGCAGTGCTAGAGGGACAGTGTACGAGCAGTACGTC.

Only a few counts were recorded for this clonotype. For the CDR3, the DNA is TGTGCCAGCAGCGGAGGGACAGGGGATTTTCAGCCCCAGCATTTT. As protein: CASSGGTGDFQPQHF. The J gene is TRBJ1-5, the V gene TRBV7-9; 10 bases map to TRBD1. The CDR3 runs to 15 residues. V lost 5 bases to trimming and J lost 6 bases; unmatched junction nucleotides: 7. Germline V gene data show CDR1 as SEHNR and CDR2 as FQNEAQ (reference sequence).

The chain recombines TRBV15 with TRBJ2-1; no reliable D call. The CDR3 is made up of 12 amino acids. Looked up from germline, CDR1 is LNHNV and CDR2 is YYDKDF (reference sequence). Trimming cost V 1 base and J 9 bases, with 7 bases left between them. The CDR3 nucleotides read TGTGCCACCAGCAGAGGACGTACTGAGCAGTTCTTC. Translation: CATSRGRTEQFF.